A single sample gave rise to the 24 T cell receptor beta chains below, sequenced in a study of blood T cell repertoires in COVID-19 (dated by TCRdb to about 2020). Library prep was done by the immunoSEQ multiplex PCR assay. TCRdb provides this immuneACCESS table in a form limited to in-frame rearrangements. Some clones are lacking; in checked studies, under half of them reflect an unresolved V gene, and why the rest are absent is not known. The sample has about 75,000 clones on record, roughly nine tenths of them singletons. About 2.5% of the sample is held by the ten biggest clonotypes. The material sequenced was peripheral blood. The receptors were sampled from a human donor in a cohort sampled during active COVID-19.

This clone was detected once. V gene TRBV11-2 combines with J gene TRBJ2-5, with 12 nucleotides matching TRBD2. The germline gives CDR1 SGHAT, CDR2 FQNNGV. CDR3 length: 15 amino acids. Losses at the gene ends were 3 bases for V and 4 bases for J; bases not matched to a gene: 3. Here the CDR3 DNA reads TGTGCCAGCAGCTTGACTAGCGGGGGAGGAGAGACCCAGTACTTC. Amino acids: CASSLTSGGGETQYF.

The V and J genes are TRBV7-9 and TRBJ2-3; D may be TRBD1 (6 bases). The CDR3 is 14 residues long. Per the germline V gene, CDR1 is SEHNR and CDR2 is FQNEAQ (reference sequence). The V and J ends lost 0 bases and 4 bases respectively, with 8 bases between them. CDR3 protein: CASSLATGSDTQYF. CDR3 DNA sequence: TGTGCCAGCAGCTTAGCCACAGGGTCAGATACGCAGTATTTT.

The chain combines TRBV2 with TRBJ2-1; TRBD1 might be the D (6 bases). The germline V gene encodes CDR1 SNHLY and CDR2 FYNNEI. CDR3 length: 15 residues. Trimming stripped 1 base from V and 5 bases from J, with 12 bases between. The CDR3 sequence: CASSEVTGQNNEQFF. In DNA form, the CDR3 reads TGTGCCAGCAGTGAAGTAACCGGACAGAACAATGAGCAGTTCTTC. The full variable domain, its missing parts supplied by reference TRBV2 and TRBJ2-1, is EPEVTQTPSHQVTQMGQEVILRCVPISNHLYFYWYRQILGQKVEFLVSFYNNEISEKSEIFDDQFSVERPDGSNFTLKIRSTKLEDSAMYFCASSEVTGQNNEQFFGPGTRLTVL.

Here the CDR3 DNA reads TGTGCCAGCAGTATAGCGGGGGGGTACGAGCAGTACTTC. Encoded protein: CASSIAGGYEQYF. This sequence joins TRBV27 and TRBJ2-7; TRBD2 aligns across 11 bases. V dropped 5 bases and J dropped 4; count of bases not matched to a gene: 1. Germline-derived CDR1 and CDR2 are MNHEY and SMNVEV (reference sequence). The CDR3 consists of 13 residues.

In its sample, this clone was seen once. CDR3 sequence reads: CASSQDWASSSYNEQFF. The CDR3 coding sequence is TGTGCCAGCAGCCAAGATTGGGCGTCGAGCTCCTACAATGAGCAGTTCTTC. The J gene is TRBJ2-1, the V gene TRBV14; D unresolved. Germline values: CDR1 SGHDN, CDR2 FVKESK. The length of the CDR3 is 17 residues. Trimming removed 0 bases at V and 0 bases at J, with 12 bases between.

This chain uses TRBV29-1 with TRBJ2-7, with 9 bases fitting TRBD2. This CDR3 contains 15 residues. Germline V CDR1 and CDR2: SQVTM, ANQGSEA. V shed 5 bases, J shed 4 bases, and the junction held 12 bases outside the gene matches. CDR3 protein: CSVLLTTSGYYEQYF. In DNA form, the CDR3 reads TGCAGCGTTCTACTAACGACTAGCGGATATTACGAGCAGTACTTC.

This CDR3 reads CASSQVEGQPQHF. The CDR3 DNA reads as TGTGCCAGCAGCCAAGTAGAGGGTCAGCCCCAGCATTTT. The chain couples TRBV14 to TRBJ1-5; D remains unclear. CDR1 and CDR2 (germline): SGHDN, FVKESK. V gave up 1 base and J gave up 6 bases, with 7 bases separating them. The CDR3 sequence is 13 residues long.

The chain is built from TRBV27 and TRBJ2-3; no reliable D call. Germline-derived CDR1 and CDR2 are MNHEY and SMNVEV (reference sequence). V gave up 3 bases and J gave up 2 bases, with 9 bases separating them. The CDR3 sequence is 14 residues long. CDR3 loop: CASSFQMATDTQYF. The CDR3 region has the DNA TGTGCCAGCAGTTTCCAGATGGCCACAGATACGCAGTATTTT.

This clone has only one observation. V usage is TRBV5-5 and J usage is TRBJ1-1; 12 bases agree with TRBD1. Germline V CDR1 and CDR2: SGHKS, YYEKEE (reference sequence). J lost 4 bases, V lost 4 bases, and 8 bases had no gene match. There are 16 residues in the CDR3. The DNA for the CDR3 is TGTGCCAGCAGCAGTTACCCGGGACAGGGGGCCACTGAAGCTTTCTTT. Amino acids: CASSSYPGQGATEAFF.

V is TRBV2 and J is TRBJ2-7; 8 bases line up with TRBD1. The CDR3 loop spans 13 amino acids. The germline CDR1 and CDR2 sequences are SNHLY and FYNNEI. V shed 5 bases and J 6 bases; nucleotides not matched to a gene: 6. Here the CDR3 DNA reads TGTGCCAGCAGTCAGGACAGGGCCGGCGAGCAGTACTTC. Translating it yields CASSQDRAGEQYF.

V gene TRBV19 combines with J gene TRBJ1-2; TRBD1 aligns across 9 bases. The CDR3 runs to 15 residues. Losses at the gene ends were 5 bases for V and 5 bases for J; bases not matched to a gene: 9. Germline V lookup: CDR1 LNHDA, CDR2 SQIVND (reference sequence). For the CDR3, the DNA is TGTGCCAGTAGTCCACCGGACAGGGGAAGGTATGGCTACACCTTC. This encodes CASSPPDRGRYGYTF.

The genes are TRBV2 and TRBJ1-2; 7 bases line up with TRBD1. The junction had 4 bases not matched to a gene; V was cut back by 3 bases and J by 3 bases. CDR3 length: 14 amino acids. Germline V CDR1 and CDR2: SNHLY, FYNNEI. In DNA form, the CDR3 reads TGTGCCAGCAGTGACTTAGGACAGGACTATGGCTACACCTTC. It encodes CASSDLGQDYGYTF.

The chain combines TRBV29-1 with TRBJ2-3, with TRBD2 identical over 11 bases. This CDR3 has 15 residues. From germline, CDR1 is SQVTM and CDR2 ANQGSEA. After removal of 7 bases from V and 5 bases from J, the junction contained 11 bases not matched to a gene. The CDR3: CSDETSGAPGDTQYF. CDR3 DNA sequence: TGCAGCGACGAGACTAGCGGGGCGCCAGGAGATACGCAGTATTTT.

This clone occurred a few times. J is TRBJ2-7 and V is TRBV7-9; 9 bases are a match to TRBD2. Germline CDR1 reads SEHNR; CDR2 reads FQNEAQ (reference sequence). The CDR3 is 16 residues long. Losses at the gene ends were 5 bases for V and 3 bases for J; bases not matched to a gene: 11. The CDR3 is CASSPAQLAGRYEQYF. CDR3 bases: TGTGCCAGCAGCCCGGCCCAACTAGCGGGCCGCTACGAGCAGTACTTC.

V is TRBV10-3 and J is TRBJ2-7; TRBD2 agrees at 10 bases. The CDR3 sequence is 14 residues long. V shed 5 bases and J 4 bases; nucleotides not matched to a gene: 5. Germline V gene lookup returns CDR1 ENHRY and CDR2 SYGVKD. The CDR3 bases are TGTGCCATCAGTTCTAGCGGGAGTGTATACGAGCAGTACTTC. It is translated as CAISSSGSVYEQYF.

V gene TRBV30 combines with J gene TRBJ1-4; 11 nucleotides align to TRBD1. From germline, CDR1 is GTSNPN and CDR2 SVGIG (reference sequence). V gave up 5 bases and J gave up 2 bases; unmatched junction bases: 10. CDR3 length: 17 amino acids. The CDR3 region has the DNA TGTGCCTGGGGGGGGACAGGGGGATCGAGCACTAATGAAAAACTGTTTTTT. It translates to CAWGGTGGSSTNEKLFF. The full variable domain, in which reference TRBV30 and TRBJ1-4 provide the parts outside the CDR3, is SQTIHQWPATLVQPVGSPLSLECTVEGTSNPNLYWYRQAAGRGLQLLFYSVGIGQISSEVPQNLSASRPQDRQFILSSKKLLLSDSGFYLCAWGGTGGSSTNEKLFFGSGTQLSVL.

This clone was seen a single time. The chain has TRBV11-2 and TRBJ2-1; 9 bases align to TRBD1. CDR3 length: 16 amino acids. Per the germline V gene, CDR1 is SGHAT and CDR2 is FQNNGV. With 5 bases clipped from V and 3 bases from J, the junction kept 8 bases outside the gene matches. The CDR3 is CASSRGTGHLYNEQFF. DNA of the CDR3: TGTGCCAGCAGCCGCGGGACAGGGCATCTCTACAATGAGCAGTTCTTC.

This clone was seen a single time. The rearrangement links TRBV5-1 to TRBJ1-1, with D tentatively TRBD1 (6 bases). V was shortened by 2 bases and J by 5 bases, with 10 bases between the two germline ends. CDR3 size: 13 residues. Germline V gene sequence: CDR1 SGHRS, CDR2 YFSETQ. CDR3: CASSFTGPTEAFF. DNA for the CDR3: TGCGCCAGCAGCTTTACAGGGCCAACTGAAGCTTTCTTT. The full variable domain, its missing parts supplied by reference TRBV5-1 and TRBJ1-1, is KAGVTQTPRYLIKTRGQQVTLSCSPISGHRSVSWYQQTPGQGLQFLFEYFSETQRNKGNFPGRFSGRQFSNSRSEMNVSTLELGDSALYLCASSFTGPTEAFFGQGTRLTVV.

This clone showed up just once. The rearrangement links TRBV6-2 or TRBV6-3 to TRBJ2-1; D not certain. This CDR3 has 15 residues. Germline V gene lookup returns CDR1 MNHEY and CDR2 SVGEGT. V gave up 0 bases and J gave up 4 bases, with 10 bases separating them. CDR3 DNA sequence: TGTGCCAGCAGTTACTCGCTAGACCGTTACAATGAGCAGTTCTTC. This sequence encodes CASSYSLDRYNEQFF.

V usage is TRBV2 and J usage is TRBJ2-5; D not resolved. V was shortened by 4 bases and J by 4 bases, with 7 bases between the two germline ends. CDR3 length: 12 amino acids. Germline V gene lookup returns CDR1 SNHLY and CDR2 FYNNEI. The CDR3 protein is CASSATGETQYF. The CDR3 DNA sequence: TGTGCCAGCAGTGCCACGGGAGAGACCCAGTACTTC.

The rearrangement joins TRBV9 to TRBJ1-5; D may be TRBD1 (6 bases). The CDR3 is 16 residues long. Per the germline V gene, CDR1 is SGDLS and CDR2 is YYNGEE. The V end lost 4 bases, the J end lost 5 bases, and 19 bases lay between the germline ends. The chain's CDR3 is CASSLTTGREHQPQHF. DNA for the CDR3: TGTGCCAGCAGCCTAACTACAGGGCGGGAGCATCAGCCCCAGCATTTT.

This clone was picked up one time. The genes are TRBV7-2 and TRBJ2-5, with TRBD2 matching 11 bases. The CDR3 spans 16 residues. The ends lost 0 bases at V and 4 bases at J; junction bases unmatched: 4. Germline-derived CDR1 and CDR2 are SGHTA and FQGNSA. The CDR3 protein is CASSLALAGVGETQYF. CDR3 in DNA: TGTGCCAGCAGCTTAGCACTAGCGGGAGTTGGAGAGACCCAGTACTTC.

V is TRBV29-1 and J is TRBJ2-5, with 7 bases lining up with TRBD2. Per germline, CDR1 SQVTM and CDR2 ANQGSEA. V lost 7 bases, J lost 1 base, and 9 bases stayed unmatched. This CDR3 has 14 residues. CDR3 protein: CSADKGGSQETQYF. CDR3 coding DNA: TGCAGCGCTGATAAGGGCGGGAGCCAAGAGACCCAGTACTTC.

The chain joins TRBV6-6 to TRBJ1-6, with D unresolved. This CDR3 comprises 13 residues. Trimming removed 6 bases at V and 4 bases at J, with 7 bases between. Germline assignment: CDR1 MNHNY and CDR2 SVGAGI (reference sequence). CDR3 residues: CASSGTYNSPLHF. The CDR3 DNA sequence: TGTGCCAGCAGCGGTACTTATAATTCACCCCTCCACTTT.